This TCR beta chain stems from a study of T cells in Graves' hyperthyroidism and ophthalmopathy. The CDR3 is 15 amino acids. V was pared by 0 bases and J by 1 base, with 9 bases between. Germline assignment: CDR1 SGHTA and CDR2 FQGNSA. Amplification yielded TCR beta CDR3 regions, with RNA transcripts as the source. The TCR CDR3 was amplified in a first-round RT-PCR using the HTBI primer set. Each CDR3 protein gets one entry after TCRdb re-called the multiplex PCR reads with MiXCR. The table lists a few hundred thousand distinct CDR3 sequences, roughly 23% of them singletons. This clonotype was seen just once.

Material for sequencing was blood. The chain uses TRBV7-2 and TRBJ1-1; D ambiguous. The receptor was isolated from a woman between 50 and 59 years old with Graves' hyperthyroidism. The CDR3: CASSLALGRNTEAFF. The CDR3 bases are TGTGCCAGCAGCTTAGCGCTCGGCAGGAACACTGAAGCTTTCTTT.